The 24 T cell receptor beta chains below come from one sample, sequenced in a study of shared clonotypes between healthy human individuals. Sequencing was performed with immunoSEQ multiplex PCR; in TCRdb, only in-frame clones are kept and a portion is missing. The sample yields about 490,000 clones, 76% seen once. The sequenced sample was PBMCs. The source of these receptors is a middle-aged woman in good health. Some clones in this sample may be carry-over from other donors' samples.

The rearrangement uses TRBV19 and TRBJ2-7; perhaps TRBD1 as D (6 bases). Per germline, CDR1 LNHDA and CDR2 SQIVND (reference sequence). This CDR3 is 13 amino acids long. Trimming stripped 6 bases from V and 4 bases from J, with 13 bases between. Written as DNA, the CDR3 is TGTGCCAGTAGACACGCAGACAGGTACGAGCAGTACTTC. It codes for CASRHADRYEQYF. The entire variable domain, with the rest obtained from reference TRBV19 and TRBJ2-7, is as follows: DGGITQSPKYLFRKEGQNVTLSCEQNLNHDAMYWYRQDPGQGLRLIYYSQIVNDFQKGDIAEGYSVSREKKESFPLTVTSAQKNPTAFYLCASRHADRYEQYFGPGTRLTVT.

This clone has more than one count but fewer than ten. J is TRBJ2-7 and V is TRBV30; D might be TRBD1 or TRBD2, each matching 5 bases. Trimming pared 2 bases from V and 0 bases from J, leaving 20 bases between. The CDR3 is 17 amino acids. The germline V gene encodes CDR1 GTSNPN and CDR2 SVGIG (reference sequence). CDR3 nucleotide sequence: TGTGCCTGGAGTCCCCGCTATGGGACGCAGGACTCCTACGAGCAGTACTTC. Protein: CAWSPRYGTQDSYEQYF. Using reference TRBV30 and TRBJ2-7 for the parts outside the CDR3, the full variable domain is SQTIHQWPATLVQPVGSPLSLECTVEGTSNPNLYWYRQAAGRGLQLLFYSVGIGQISSEVPQNLSASRPQDRQFILSSKKLLLSDSGFYLCAWSPRYGTQDSYEQYFGPGTRLTVT.

This chain joins TRBV5-4 and TRBJ1-2, with 8 nucleotides matching TRBD1. Germline V lookup: CDR1 SGHNT, CDR2 YYREEE (reference sequence). Losses at the gene ends were 4 bases for V and 3 bases for J; bases not matched to a gene: 5. The length of the CDR3 is 14 residues. This CDR3 reads CASSGRTGYYGYTF. As DNA, the CDR3 is TGTGCCAGCAGCGGCAGGACAGGGTACTATGGCTACACCTTC.

With regard to this clone: A read error may produce the germline difference seen at one junction end. CDR3 loop: CASSPGTGEETQYF. The DNA for the CDR3 is TGTGCTAGCAGCCCGGGGACAGGGGAAGAGACCCAGTACTTC. The rearrangement joins TRBV7-7 to TRBJ2-5; 10 bases are shared with TRBD1. The CDR3 has 14 residues. Germline V lookup: CDR1 SSHAT, CDR2 FNYEAQ (reference sequence).

This clone was counted a single time. This chain joins TRBV19 and TRBJ2-7; 9 bases map to TRBD1. The junction had 9 bases not matched to a gene; V was cut back by 5 bases and J by 4 bases. CDR3 size: 15 residues. The germline CDR1 and CDR2 sequences are LNHDA and SQIVND (reference sequence). This chain's CDR3 is CASSPQGQGSYEQYF. The CDR3 nucleotides are TGTGCCAGTAGTCCCCAGGGACAGGGTAGTTACGAGCAGTACTTC.

The chain links TRBV6-9 to TRBJ2-1, with D hard to call. The germline V gene encodes CDR1 MNHGY and CDR2 SVAAGI. CDR3 length: 10 residues. V dropped 6 bases and J dropped 6 bases, with 3 bases sitting between them. The DNA of the CDR3 is TGTGCCAGCAGGGGCAATGAGCAGTTCTTC. Translating gives CASRGNEQFF.

This chain links TRBV30 with TRBJ1-1; D remains ambiguous. The V gene lost 0 bases and the J gene lost 1 base, with 9 bases spanning the gap. Germline CDR1 reads GTSNPN; CDR2 reads SVGIG (reference sequence). This CDR3 is 14 amino acids long. CDR3 in DNA: TGTGCCTGGAGTGTAACGCTGGGGAACACTGAAGCTTTCTTT. It specifies CAWSVTLGNTEAFF. Looking up the rest from reference TRBV30 and TRBJ1-1 gives the full variable domain: SQTIHQWPATLVQPVGSPLSLECTVEGTSNPNLYWYRQAAGRGLQLLFYSVGIGQISSEVPQNLSASRPQDRQFILSSKKLLLSDSGFYLCAWSVTLGNTEAFFGQGTRLTVV.

The rearrangement uses TRBV28 and TRBJ2-1, with 9 nucleotides matching TRBD2. This CDR3 comprises 12 residues. Germline V lookup: CDR1 MDHEN, CDR2 SYDVKM. The CDR3 nucleotides read TGTGGGGTAGCGGGAGAGGGAAATGAGCAGTTCTTC. Its protein product is CGVAGEGNEQFF.

This clone was counted a single time. This sequence is one base from a far larger clone and is likely a read error. The genes are TRBV11-3 and TRBJ1-1; D gene uncertain. Germline loops: CDR1 SGHNT, CDR2 YENEEA. V lost 0 bases to trimming and J lost 1 base, with 3 bases between them. The CDR3 runs 13 residues. The CDR3 nucleotides are TGTGCCAGCAGCTTAGACAAGAACACTGAAGCTTTCTTT. It translates to CASSLDKNTEAFF.

There are many counts of this clone. The chain carries TRBV6-4 and TRBJ2-3, with 10 bases lining up with TRBD2. The CDR3 is 15 amino acids. Germline assignment: CDR1 MRHNA and CDR2 SNTAGT. The V gene end was trimmed by 5 bases and the J gene end by 7 bases; junction bases not matched to a gene: 9. The DNA for the CDR3 is TGTGCCAGCAGTCCTCTAGCGGGAGCCGAAAATACGCAGTATTTT. This translates into CASSPLAGAENTQYF.

Note on this clone: This likely reflects a read error, since a far larger clone is one base away. The V call is TRBV11-1, the J call TRBJ1-1; D is uncertain. This CDR3 is built from 12 residues. The germline V gene has CDR1 SGHAT and CDR2 FQDESV (reference sequence). DNA of the CDR3: TGTGCCAGCAACTTAGATGGCGGGGAAGCTTTCTTT. Its translation: CASNLDGGEAFF.

The V and J genes are TRBV5-1 and TRBJ1-4; 7 bases agree with TRBD1. V lost 2 bases, J lost 8 bases, and 3 bases stayed unmatched. This CDR3 is built from 13 residues. CDR1 SGHRS and CDR2 YFSETQ come from the germline V gene. This chain's CDR3 is CASSLYRGEKLFF. In DNA, the CDR3 is TGCGCCAGCAGCTTATACAGGGGAGAAAAACTGTTTTTT.

This clone was detected only a few times. The same CDR3 can be traced to other DNA sequences in this sample. The genes are TRBV28 and TRBJ2-7, with D perhaps matching TRBD1 (5 bases). V lost 2 bases and J 4 bases, leaving 6 bases between the germline ends. CDR3 length: 12 residues. The V gene's germline CDR1 is MDHEN and CDR2 SYDVKM. The CDR3: CASSLQGYEQYF. The CDR3 region has the DNA TGTGCCAGCAGTTTACAGGGTTACGAGCAGTACTTC.

This clone was observed once. The chain recombines TRBV2 with TRBJ1-3, with 9 bases fitting TRBD1. The germline V gene has CDR1 SNHLY and CDR2 FYNNEI. V lost 6 bases to trimming and J lost 3 bases; unmatched junction nucleotides: 3. The CDR3 has 14 residues. The chain's CDR3 is CASSRQGDGNTIYF. CDR3 DNA: TGTGCCAGCAGCCGACAGGGGGATGGAAACACCATATATTTT. Filled out from reference TRBV2 and TRBJ1-3, the complete variable domain reads EPEVTQTPSHQVTQMGQEVILRCVPISNHLYFYWYRQILGQKVEFLVSFYNNEISEKSEIFDDQFSVERPDGSNFTLKIRSTKLEDSAMYFCASSRQGDGNTIYFGEGSWLTVV.

This clone was observed a handful of times. The genes are TRBV6-1 and TRBJ1-5, with D perhaps matching TRBD1 (6 bases). The V end lost 5 bases, the J end lost 4 bases, and 9 bases lay between the germline ends. Germline-derived CDR1 and CDR2 are MNHNS and SASEGT. This CDR3 is built from 13 residues. The CDR3 region is CASSWGANQPQHF. The CDR3 region has the DNA TGTGCCAGCAGTTGGGGGGCTAATCAGCCCCAGCATTTT.

The rearrangement uses TRBV30 and TRBJ2-1; D unclear. This CDR3 has 13 amino acids. Germline assignment: CDR1 GTSNPN and CDR2 SVGIG (reference sequence). Trimming removed 0 bases from V and 1 base from J, with 4 bases in between. The CDR3 spells CAWSVVSYNEQFF. In nucleotides, the CDR3 is TGTGCCTGGAGTGTAGTATCCTACAATGAGCAGTTCTTC. Full variable domain (outside the CDR3, taken from reference TRBV30 and TRBJ2-1): SQTIHQWPATLVQPVGSPLSLECTVEGTSNPNLYWYRQAAGRGLQLLFYSVGIGQISSEVPQNLSASRPQDRQFILSSKKLLLSDSGFYLCAWSVVSYNEQFFGPGTRLTVL.

The chain combines TRBV5-1 with TRBJ2-3; unclear D gene. Germline CDR1 and CDR2: SGHRS and YFSETQ. The germline V and J ends were trimmed by 4 bases and 5 bases, with 14 bases remaining between them. The CDR3 totals 14 residues. The CDR3 DNA reads TGCGCCAGCAGCGATGGTATGCCCCAAGATACGCAGTATTTT. As protein: CASSDGMPQDTQYF. Full variable domain (rest looked up from reference TRBV5-1 and TRBJ2-3): KAGVTQTPRYLIKTRGQQVTLSCSPISGHRSVSWYQQTPGQGLQFLFEYFSETQRNKGNFPGRFSGRQFSNSRSEMNVSTLELGDSALYLCASSDGMPQDTQYFGPGTRLTVL.

This clone showed up many times. The sample contains more than one DNA sequence encoding this CDR3. The gene calls are TRBV29-1 and TRBJ2-1; a weak D match, TRBD1 (5 bases). V lost 0 bases and J 13 bases, leaving 13 bases between the germline ends. Looked up from germline, CDR1 is SQVTM and CDR2 is ANQGSEA. This CDR3 contains 12 residues. The CDR3 spells CSVEELQELQFF. CDR3 nucleotides: TGCAGCGTTGAAGAGTTACAGGAATTACAGTTCTTC.

The chain has TRBV11-2 and TRBJ2-4, with a tentative D call TRBD1 (7 bases). CDR1 and CDR2 (germline): SGHAT, FQNNGV. Between the trimmed V and J ends, which lost 0 bases and 8 bases, there was a span of 14 bases. The CDR3 is 15 amino acids. Here the CDR3 DNA reads TGTGCCAGCAGCTTAGATCGACAGGGAGGAGACATTCAGTACTTC. Translated, it gives CASSLDRQGGDIQYF.

This chain uses TRBV6-6 with TRBJ2-7; no reliable D call. The germline V gene encodes CDR1 MNHNY and CDR2 SVGAGI (reference sequence). With 5 bases removed from V and 0 bases from J, the gap between germline ends came to 11 bases. CDR3 length: 14 residues. As DNA, the CDR3 is TGTGCCAGCAGTGTTGCCGAGAGCTCCTACGAGCAGTACTTC. Encoded protein: CASSVAESSYEQYF.

A word on this clone: This may arise from a read error, as a much more abundant clone is one base away. The chain links TRBV15 to TRBJ1-1; a weak D match, TRBD1 (6 bases). There are 12 residues in the CDR3. Trimming stripped 3 bases from V and 9 bases from J, with 11 bases between. The germline V gene encodes CDR1 LNHNV and CDR2 YYDKDF (reference sequence). The CDR3: CATSSDGDKAFF. The CDR3 DNA reads as TGTGCCACCAGCAGTGATGGGGACAAAGCTTTCTTT.

The chain uses TRBV28 and TRBJ2-1; the D is unclear. This CDR3 contains 15 residues. In germline, CDR1 is MDHEN, CDR2 SYDVKM. V was shortened by 4 bases and J by 0 bases, with 10 bases between the two germline ends. CDR3 region: CASSSKRSSYNEQFF. The CDR3 DNA follows: TGTGCCAGCAGTTCCAAGAGGAGCTCCTACAATGAGCAGTTCTTC.

This chain connects TRBV7-9 to TRBJ1-4, with D hard to call. Trimming took 5 bases from V and 6 from J, leaving 13 bases between them. The CDR3 length is 14 residues. CDR1 is SEHNR and CDR2 is FQNEAQ in the germline V gene (reference sequence). As DNA, the CDR3 is TGTGCCAGCAGCGCCCCAGAGGGTGATGAAAAACTGTTTTTT. Its protein product is CASSAPEGDEKLFF.

As for this clone: A far larger clone is only one base removed, so a read error is likely. Other DNA sequences in this sample translate to the same CDR3. This chain links TRBV30 with TRBJ1-5; the D gene is possibly TRBD1 (5 bases). Germline assignment: CDR1 GTSNPN and CDR2 SVGIG (reference sequence). Trimming cost V 2 bases and J 7 bases, with 12 bases left between them. This CDR3 region has 13 residues. The CDR3 sequence is CAWSRGNGQPQHF. The DNA for the CDR3 is TGTGCCTGGAGTCGGGGGAACGGGCAGCCCCAGCATTTT.